Following are 24 T cell receptor beta chains from one sample sequenced in a study of early T cells in non-severe SARS-CoV-2 infection. TCRdb re-called the 5' RACE reads with MiXCR, one entry per CDR3 protein. In the table there are tens of thousands of distinct CDR3 sequences, roughly an eighth of which are singletons. Material for sequencing was whole blood. These receptors were obtained from an adult who was a healthcare worker with PCR-confirmed SARS-CoV-2 infection or an uninfected control (not recorded which).

Points on this clonotype: A much larger clonotype is one base distant, so this may be a read error. The chain couples TRBV7-2 to TRBJ1-1; tentatively, D is TRBD1 (6 bases). The V gene lost 10 bases and the J gene lost 4 bases, with 22 bases spanning the gap. The germline gives CDR1 SGHTA, CDR2 FQGNSA. This CDR3 has 15 residues. The CDR3 loop reads CATKESQGYGTEAFF. The CDR3 DNA reads as TGTGCCACCAAGGAATCCCAGGGGTACGGCACTGAAGCTTTCTTT.

The chain uses TRBV20-1 and TRBJ2-1, with 8 bases matching TRBD2. With 5 bases clipped from V and 3 bases from J, the junction kept 6 bases outside the gene matches. This CDR3 is built from 14 residues. Germline V gene sequence: CDR1 DFQATT, CDR2 SNEGSKA (reference sequence). The CDR3 loop is CSAPGGRHYNEQFF. In nucleotides, the CDR3 is TGCAGTGCTCCGGGCGGGAGGCACTACAATGAGCAGTTCTTC.

This clonotype was detected ten times or more. The genes are TRBV20-1 and TRBJ2-3, with unresolved D. Germline loops: CDR1 DFQATT, CDR2 SNEGSKA (reference sequence). CDR3 length: 12 amino acids. The germline V and J ends were trimmed by 1 base and 5 bases, with 7 bases remaining between them. CDR3 DNA sequence: TGCAGTGCTAGAGGGTCGGGAGATACGCAGTATTTT. Protein product: CSARGSGDTQYF.

This clonotype turned up a few times. This rearrangement joins TRBV30 to TRBJ1-3; D not certain. The CDR3 sequence is 11 residues long. CDR1 and CDR2 from the germline V gene are GTSNPN and SVGIG (reference sequence). The V end lost 5 bases, the J end lost 0 bases, and 2 bases lay between the germline ends. DNA of the CDR3: TGTGCCTGGGGCTCTGGAAACACCATATATTTT. Encoded protein: CAWGSGNTIYF.

This clonotype was seen at least ten times. V gene TRBV6-1 combines with J gene TRBJ1-1; 7 positions match TRBD1. Germline CDR1 is MNHNS and CDR2 is SASEGT. Germline trimming cut 5 bases from V and 0 bases from J; bases unmatched to any gene: 6. There are 15 residues in the CDR3. CDR3 protein: CASSRDSQMNTEAFF. CDR3 nucleotide sequence: TGTGCCAGCAGTCGGGACAGCCAGATGAACACTGAAGCTTTCTTT.

The chain links TRBV27 to TRBJ2-1; a weak D match, TRBD2 (5 bases). The V end was cut by 10 bases, the J end by 7 bases, with 23 bases between. CDR3 length: 15 residues. The V gene's germline CDR1 is MNHEY and CDR2 SMNVEV (reference sequence). CDR3 in amino acids: CAIKRRVGPENEQFF. In nucleotides, the CDR3 is TGTGCCATAAAGCGGCGGGTCGGCCCCGAGAATGAGCAGTTCTTC.

This clonotype has ten or more counts. This sequence joins TRBV25-1 and TRBJ2-3, with D unclear. Trimming shortened V by 7 bases and J by 1 base, and 6 bases separated the two germline ends. This CDR3 comprises 12 residues. CDR1 MGHDK and CDR2 SYGVNS come from the germline V gene. CDR3 nucleotides: TGTGCCAGCAATGGGGGCACAGATACGCAGTATTTT. Translating it yields CASNGGTDTQYF.

This clonotype was counted many times. The rearrangement links TRBV7-3 to TRBJ2-1; 7 bases fit TRBD2. The CDR3 contains 14 residues. Trimming cost V 5 bases and J 6 bases; bases outside gene matches: 7. Germline lookup yields CDR1 SGHTA and CDR2 FQGTGA. CDR3 bases: TGTGCCAGCAGCCCTACGCGGGAGAGCAATGAGCAGTTCTTC. Protein: CASSPTRESNEQFF.

DNA for the CDR3: TGTGCCAGCAGCTTAAGCTCTAGCGGGGACCAAGAGACCCAGTACTTC. This gives the protein CASSLSSSGDQETQYF. This sequence joins TRBV7-8 and TRBJ2-5; 9 nucleotides match TRBD2. The length of the CDR3 is 16 residues. Germline V gives CDR1 SGHVS, CDR2 FQNEAQ. Losses at the gene ends were 2 bases for V and 0 bases for J; bases not matched to a gene: 4.

The chain carries TRBV10-3 and TRBJ2-3; 14 nucleotides align to TRBD2. Trimming took 0 bases from V and 8 from J; bases not matched to a gene: 4. CDR1 and CDR2 from the germline V gene are ENHRY and SYGVKD. The length of the CDR3 is 16 residues. CDR3 nucleotides: TGTGCCATCAGTGAGTCGGGACTAGCGGGAGTTGGTACGCAGTATTTT. Translating it yields CAISESGLAGVGTQYF.

This clonotype has a handful of counts. V usage is TRBV7-8 and J usage is TRBJ2-3; D call uncertain. The CDR3 loop spans 16 amino acids. Germline V CDR1 and CDR2: SGHVS, FQNEAQ. V dropped 1 base and J dropped 3 bases, with 14 bases sitting between them. CDR3 sequence: CASSLGRLISTDTQYF. The DNA for the CDR3 is TGTGCCAGCAGCTTAGGCAGATTGATATCGACAGATACGCAGTATTTT.

This chain links TRBV20-1 with TRBJ1-3, with D tentatively TRBD1 (5 bases). The CDR3 is 14 residues long. The ends were cut back, 6 bases at V and 0 bases at J, with 12 bases in the middle. Germline-derived CDR1 and CDR2 are DFQATT and SNEGSKA (reference sequence). The CDR3 DNA reads TGCAGTGCCGGCGACAGTGCCTCTGGAAACACCATATATTTT. Protein sequence: CSAGDSASGNTIYF.

The chain joins TRBV7-9 to TRBJ2-7; 10 positions agree with TRBD1. The germline gives CDR1 SEHNR, CDR2 FQNEAQ (reference sequence). With 10 bases clipped from V and 2 bases from J, the junction kept 5 bases outside the gene matches. The CDR3 consists of 13 residues. DNA of the CDR3: TGTGCCACCACCGGGACAGGGGCCTACGAGCAGTACTTC. Its translation is CATTGTGAYEQYF.

This clonotype was seen repeatedly, ten times or more. V gene TRBV29-1 combines with J gene TRBJ2-7, with a tentative D call TRBD1 (6 bases). Trimming removed 6 bases at V and 0 bases at J, with 18 bases between. This CDR3 spans 15 amino acids. Germline loops: CDR1 SQVTM, CDR2 ANQGSEA. The CDR3 sequence: CSVRPGHQNSYEQYF. In DNA, the CDR3 is TGCAGCGTGAGACCGGGACACCAAAACTCCTACGAGCAGTACTTC.

This clonotype was seen many times. The gene calls are TRBV19 and TRBJ2-7; D may be TRBD2 (6 bases). V dropped 10 bases and J dropped 0 bases, with 16 bases sitting between them. The CDR3 has 14 residues. Germline CDR1 and CDR2: LNHDA and SQIVND (reference sequence). CDR3 DNA sequence: TGTGCCACCAGTGAACGGGGGACCTCCTACGAGCAGTACTTC. Protein sequence: CATSERGTSYEQYF.

The chain employs TRBV29-1 and TRBJ1-4; 7 nucleotides align to TRBD1. Germline CDR1 and CDR2: SQVTM and ANQGSEA. The CDR3 totals 12 residues. V lost 4 bases to trimming and J lost 5 bases; unmatched junction nucleotides: 1. The CDR3 protein is CSVGDRNEKLFF. As DNA, the CDR3 is TGCAGCGTTGGGGACAGAAATGAAAAACTGTTTTTT.

This sequence joins TRBV5-1 and TRBJ2-6; D gene ambiguous. The CDR3 covers 18 residues. From germline, CDR1 is SGHRS and CDR2 YFSETQ. V was cut by 4 bases and J by 1 base, with 18 bases left in between. CDR3 loop: CASSPDGFASSGANVLTF. The CDR3 bases are TGCGCCAGCAGCCCGGACGGGTTTGCCTCTTCTGGGGCCAACGTCCTGACTTTC.

The table lists this clonotype with many counts. The chain links TRBV11-2 to TRBJ2-1, with D perhaps matching TRBD1 (7 bases). The CDR3 has 16 residues. Trimming pared 5 bases from V and 6 bases from J, leaving 20 bases between. The germline gives CDR1 SGHAT, CDR2 FQNNGV. CDR3: CASSEGAGTLFNEQFF. The CDR3 DNA sequence: TGTGCCAGCAGCGAGGGGGCGGGGACCCTTTTCAATGAGCAGTTCTTC.

This clonotype was seen only a few times. The genes are TRBV14 and TRBJ1-1; 11 positions agree with TRBD1. From germline, CDR1 is SGHDN and CDR2 FVKESK. Trimming at V came to 3 bases and at J to 7 bases, leaving 7 bases not matched to a gene. This CDR3 is 15 amino acids long. The CDR3 DNA is TGTGCCAGCAGCCACTTCCGGGACAGGGGGAGTGAAGCTTTCTTT. This encodes CASSHFRDRGSEAFF.

This clonotype has only a few counts. The rearrangement links TRBV19 to TRBJ2-3; 12 bases agree with TRBD2. The CDR3 length is 16 residues. With V trimmed by 6 bases and J by 5 bases, 9 bases remained unmatched. Germline V gene lookup returns CDR1 LNHDA and CDR2 SQIVND (reference sequence). In DNA form, the CDR3 reads TGTGCCAGTAGCACTAGCGGGGGGCCCTCTGGAGATACGCAGTATTTT. Translated, it gives CASSTSGGPSGDTQYF. The full variable domain, with the rest looked up from reference TRBV19 and TRBJ2-3, is DGGITQSPKYLFRKEGQNVTLSCEQNLNHDAMYWYRQDPGQGLRLIYYSQIVNDFQKGDIAEGYSVSREKKESFPLTVTSAQKNPTAFYLCASSTSGGPSGDTQYFGPGTRLTVL.

This clonotype occurred many times. The chain carries TRBV3-1 and TRBJ1-6; D is unclear. Germline lookup yields CDR1 LGHDT and CDR2 YNNKEL (reference sequence). V was cut by 0 bases and J by 10 bases, with 10 bases left in between. The CDR3 length is 14 residues. CDR3 DNA: TGTGCCAGCAGCCAAGAGAGGGTTCGATCACCCCTCCACTTT. Translation: CASSQERVRSPLHF.

The chain has TRBV6-5 and TRBJ2-2, with 9 bases aligning to TRBD1. V lost 6 bases and J lost 4; bases outside the gene matches: 6. This CDR3 has 15 residues. From germline, CDR1 is MNHEY and CDR2 SVGAGI. The DNA for the CDR3 is TGTGCCAGCAGCACCGGGACAGGGCTCACCGGGGAGCTGTTTTTT. Protein sequence: CASSTGTGLTGELFF.

A word on this clonotype: One junction end disagrees with the germline gene, perhaps due to a read error. This chain links TRBV27 with TRBJ2-2, with 7 bases aligning to TRBD1. CDR1 and CDR2 (germline): MNHEY, SMNVEV (reference sequence). The CDR3 consists of 14 residues. CDR3 sequence (DNA): TGTGCCTGCAGTTTATATGACAGGGCCGGGGAGCTGTTTTTT. It specifies CACSLYDRAGELFF.

Ten or more counts support this clonotype. The J gene is TRBJ1-3, the V gene TRBV4-2, with 7 bases identical to TRBD1. This CDR3 comprises 14 residues. Germline lookup yields CDR1 LGHNA and CDR2 YNFKEQ. The V segment lost 2 bases and the J segment 8 bases; nucleotides outside the gene matches: 6. CDR3 protein: CASSQSDRVDTIYF. The DNA for the CDR3 is TGTGCCAGCAGCCAATCAGACAGGGTGGACACCATATATTTT.